This is a list of T cell receptor beta chains from one sample in a study of blood T cell repertoires in COVID-19. TCRdb keeps only in-frame clones here, not all; method: immunoSEQ multiplex PCR. The sample includes some 240,000 clones, approximately 89% of them seen just once. Sequencing was performed on PBMCs or T cells enriched from blood (not recorded which). Receptors originate from a woman aged 40 to 49 who had been exposed to COVID-19. CDR3s include the opening cysteine and the closing phenylalanine or tryptophan. Fields, in order: V gene, D gene, J gene, CDR3 length, clone size, CDR3 protein, CDR3 DNA. D genes are given only for firm matches. Rows give clone size only sometimes, using once, few, many, or a class for an expanded clone.

V: TRBV5-1
D: .
J: TRBJ1-1
length: 15
size: .
CDR3: CASSPQNDRYTEAFF
DNA: TGTGCCAGCAGCCCACAAAACGACAGATACACTGAAGCTTTCTTT

V: TRBV7-2
D: .
J: TRBJ1-4
length: 11
size: .
CDR3: CASSQGEKLFF
DNA: TGTGCCAGCAGCCAGGGGGAAAAACTGTTTTTT

V: TRBV27
D: .
J: TRBJ1-5
length: 16
size: .
CDR3: CASSPRQVFSNQPQHF
DNA: TGTGCCAGCAGTCCAAGACAGGTTTTTAGCAATCAGCCCCAGCATTTT

V: TRBV2
D: .
J: TRBJ2-7
length: 13
size: once
CDR3: CASSGGQFFEQYF
DNA: TGTGCCAGCAGTGGTGGACAGTTCTTCGAGCAGTACTTC

V: TRBV10-3
D: TRBD1
J: TRBJ1-6
length: 13
size: .
CDR3: CATTGTGDSPLHF
DNA: TGTGCCACCACCGGGACAGGGGATTCACCCCTCCACTTT

V: TRBV4-2
D: TRBD1
J: TRBJ1-2
length: 15
size: .
CDR3: CASSQEISGGYGYTF
DNA: TGTGCCAGCAGCCAAGAGATCTCAGGGGGCTATGGCTACACCTTC

V: TRBV7-2
D: TRBD1
J: TRBJ1-2
length: 16
size: few
CDR3: CASSLNMGQTLNGYTF
DNA: TGTGCCAGCAGCTTAAATATGGGACAGACCCTGAATGGCTACACCTTC

V: TRBV30
D: TRBD1
J: TRBJ1-2
length: 13
size: .
CDR3: CAWTGTGGRGYTF
DNA: TGTGCCTGGACCGGGACAGGGGGCCGCGGCTACACCTTC

V: TRBV5-4
D: TRBD2
J: TRBJ2-1
length: 17
size: .
CDR3: CASSPGGLAGSPNEQFF
DNA: TGTGCCAGCAGCCCCGGGGGGCTAGCGGGGAGTCCCAATGAGCAGTTCTTC

V: TRBV12-3/TRBV12-4
D: .
J: TRBJ1-4
length: 13
size: .
CDR3: CASSQTLNEKLFF
DNA: TGTGCCAGCAGTCAAACTCTGAATGAAAAACTGTTTTTT

V: TRBV7-3
D: .
J: TRBJ2-1
length: 13
size: .
CDR3: CASSFSIRQEQFF
DNA: TGTGCCAGCAGCTTTTCTATACGACAAGAGCAGTTCTTC

V: TRBV13
D: TRBD2
J: TRBJ2-5
length: 16
size: .
CDR3: CASSLRTSGSLETQYF
DNA: TGTGCCAGCAGCCTAAGGACTAGCGGGAGTTTGGAGACCCAGTACTTC

V: TRBV19
D: .
J: TRBJ2-7
length: 17
size: .
CDR3: CASSTTRSGQNSYEQYF
DNA: TGTGCCAGTAGTACCACCCGCAGCGGCCAAAATTCCTACGAGCAGTACTTC

V: TRBV7-8
D: .
J: TRBJ2-7
length: 15
size: once
CDR3: CASSFLPVRSYEQYF
DNA: TGTGCCAGCAGCTTCCTCCCCGTTCGCTCCTACGAGCAGTACTTC

V: TRBV12-3/TRBV12-4
D: .
J: TRBJ1-5
length: 13
size: .
CDR3: CASSLRPGQPQHF
DNA: TGTGCCAGCAGTTTAAGGCCGGGACAGCCCCAGCATTTT

V: TRBV4-3
D: .
J: TRBJ1-1
length: 13
size: .
CDR3: CASSQQGPTEAFF
DNA: TGCGCCAGCAGCCAACAGGGCCCCACTGAAGCTTTCTTT

V: TRBV2
D: TRBD2
J: TRBJ2-7
length: 14
size: .
CDR3: CASHSGDFSYEQYF
DNA: TGTGCCAGCCATAGCGGGGACTTCTCCTACGAGCAGTACTTC

V: TRBV9
D: TRBD1
J: TRBJ1-2
length: 15
size: .
CDR3: CASSAEGTAAHGYTF
DNA: TGTGCCAGCAGCGCCGAGGGGACAGCGGCTCATGGCTACACCTTC

V: TRBV24-1
D: .
J: TRBJ2-1
length: 16
size: .
CDR3: CATSDPGGPGDNEQFF
DNA: TGTGCCACCAGTGACCCCGGAGGGCCGGGGGACAATGAGCAGTTCTTC

V: TRBV20-1
D: .
J: TRBJ1-2
length: 13
size: .
CDR3: CSASKGRVDGYTF
DNA: TGCAGTGCTAGTAAGGGCAGGGTCGACGGCTACACCTTC

V: TRBV2
D: TRBD1
J: TRBJ2-1
length: 15
size: .
CDR3: CASSRTTGVVDEQFF
DNA: TGTGCCAGCAGCCGAACGACAGGGGTGGTGGATGAGCAGTTCTTC

V: TRBV3-1/TRBV3-2
D: .
J: TRBJ1-2
length: 15
size: .
CDR3: CASSQSLFSNYGYTF
DNA: TGTGCCAGCAGCCAAAGCTTGTTCTCAAACTATGGCTACACCTTC

V: TRBV6-6
D: .
J: TRBJ2-7
length: 13
size: .
CDR3: CASSYSGSYEQYF
DNA: TGTGCCAGCAGTTACTCGGGCAGCTACGAGCAGTACTTC

V: TRBV4-3
D: TRBD1
J: TRBJ1-4
length: 19
size: .
CDR3: CASSQEVWTGGLANEKLFF
DNA: TGCGCCAGCAGCCAAGAAGTGTGGACAGGGGGCTTAGCTAATGAAAAACTGTTTTTT

V: TRBV28
D: .
J: TRBJ1-1
length: 13
size: .
CDR3: CASRGALNTEAFF
DNA: TGTGCCAGCAGAGGGGCACTAAACACTGAAGCTTTCTTT